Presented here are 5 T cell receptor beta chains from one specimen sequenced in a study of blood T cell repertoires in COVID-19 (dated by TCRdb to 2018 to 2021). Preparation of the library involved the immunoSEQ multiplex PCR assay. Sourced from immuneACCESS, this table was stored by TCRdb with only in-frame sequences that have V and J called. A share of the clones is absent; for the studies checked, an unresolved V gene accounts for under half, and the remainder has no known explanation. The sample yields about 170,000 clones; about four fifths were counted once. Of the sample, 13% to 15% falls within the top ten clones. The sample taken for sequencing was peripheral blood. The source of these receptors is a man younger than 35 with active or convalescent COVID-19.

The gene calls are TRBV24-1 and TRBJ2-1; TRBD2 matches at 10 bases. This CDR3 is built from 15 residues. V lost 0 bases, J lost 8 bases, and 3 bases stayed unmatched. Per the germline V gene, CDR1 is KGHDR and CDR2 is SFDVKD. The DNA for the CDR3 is TGTGCCACCAGTGATTTGAGCGGGAGGGGCCATGAGCAGTTCTTC. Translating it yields CATSDLSGRGHEQFF.

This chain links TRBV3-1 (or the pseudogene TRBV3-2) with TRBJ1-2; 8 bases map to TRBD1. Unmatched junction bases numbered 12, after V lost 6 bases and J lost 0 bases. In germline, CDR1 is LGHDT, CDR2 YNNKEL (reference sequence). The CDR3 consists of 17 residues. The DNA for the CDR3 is TGTGCCAGCAGGGGTTGGGACAGGCAACCCCCTAACTATGGCTACACCTTC. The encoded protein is CASRGWDRQPPNYGYTF.

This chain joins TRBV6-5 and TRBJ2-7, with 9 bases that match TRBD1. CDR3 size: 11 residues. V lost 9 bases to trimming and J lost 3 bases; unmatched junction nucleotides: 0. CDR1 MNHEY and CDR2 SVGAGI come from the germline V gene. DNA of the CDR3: TGTGCCAGGGACAGGGGCTACGAGCAGTACTTC. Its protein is CARDRGYEQYF.

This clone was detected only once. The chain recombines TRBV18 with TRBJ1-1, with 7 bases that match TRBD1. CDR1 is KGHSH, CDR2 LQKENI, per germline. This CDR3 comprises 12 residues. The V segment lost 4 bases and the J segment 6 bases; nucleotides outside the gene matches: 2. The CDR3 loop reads CASSRQGAEAFF. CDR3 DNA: TGTGCCAGCTCACGACAGGGTGCTGAAGCTTTCTTT. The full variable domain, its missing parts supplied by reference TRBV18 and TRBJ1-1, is NAGVMQNPRHLVRRRGQEARLRCSPMKGHSHVYWYRQLPEEGLKFMVYLQKENIIDESGMPKERFSAEFPKEGPSILRIQQVVRGDSAAYFCASSRQGAEAFFGQGTRLTVV.

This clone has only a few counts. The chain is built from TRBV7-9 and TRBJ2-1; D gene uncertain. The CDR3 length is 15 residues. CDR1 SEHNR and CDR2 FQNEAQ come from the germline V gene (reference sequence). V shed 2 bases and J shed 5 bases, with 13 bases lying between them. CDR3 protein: CASSLSSRWDNEQFF. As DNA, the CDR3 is TGTGCCAGCAGCTTATCGTCCAGGTGGGACAATGAGCAGTTCTTC.